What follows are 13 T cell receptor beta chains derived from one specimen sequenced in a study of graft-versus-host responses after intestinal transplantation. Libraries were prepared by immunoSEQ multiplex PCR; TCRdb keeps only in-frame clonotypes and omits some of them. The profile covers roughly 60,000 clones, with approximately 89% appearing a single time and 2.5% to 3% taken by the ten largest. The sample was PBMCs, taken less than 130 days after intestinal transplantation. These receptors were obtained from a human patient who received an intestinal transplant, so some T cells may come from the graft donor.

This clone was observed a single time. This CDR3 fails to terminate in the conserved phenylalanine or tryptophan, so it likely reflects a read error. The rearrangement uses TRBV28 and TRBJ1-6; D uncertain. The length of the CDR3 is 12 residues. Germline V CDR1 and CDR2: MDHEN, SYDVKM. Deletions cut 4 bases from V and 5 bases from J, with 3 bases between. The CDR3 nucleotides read TGTGCCAGCAGTTCCGATAATTCACCCCTCCACCTT. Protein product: CASSSDNSPLHL.

The CDR3 DNA reads TGCGCCAGCAGCCAAGTTTTTCCGACAATGAACACTGAAGCTTTCTTT. This codes for CASSQVFPTMNTEAFF. This chain links TRBV4-1 with TRBJ1-1, with D uncertain. The length of the CDR3 is 16 residues. The ends were cut back, 1 base at V and 0 bases at J, with 12 bases in the middle. Per germline, CDR1 MGHRA and CDR2 YSYEKL.

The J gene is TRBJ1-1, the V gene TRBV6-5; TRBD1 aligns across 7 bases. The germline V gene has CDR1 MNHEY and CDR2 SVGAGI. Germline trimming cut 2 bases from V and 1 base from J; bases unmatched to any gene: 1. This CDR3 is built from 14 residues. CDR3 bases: TGTGCCAGCAGTTACGGGACAGAGAACACTGAAGCTTTCTTT. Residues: CASSYGTENTEAFF.

This CDR3 reads CASSIRFSTDTQYF. The CDR3 nucleotides read TGTGCCAGCAGCATACGATTTAGCACAGATACGCAGTATTTT. This chain links TRBV7-6 with TRBJ2-3; D remains ambiguous. Per the germline V gene, CDR1 is SGHVS and CDR2 is FNYEAQ. There are 14 residues in the CDR3. Trimming cost V 5 bases and J 0 bases, with 9 bases left between them.

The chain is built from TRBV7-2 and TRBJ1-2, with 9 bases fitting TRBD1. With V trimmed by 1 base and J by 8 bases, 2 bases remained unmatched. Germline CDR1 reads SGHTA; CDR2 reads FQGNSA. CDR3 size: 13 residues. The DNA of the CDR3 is TGTGCCAGCAGCTTAGAGACAGGGGGAGGCTACACCTTC. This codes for CASSLETGGGYTF.

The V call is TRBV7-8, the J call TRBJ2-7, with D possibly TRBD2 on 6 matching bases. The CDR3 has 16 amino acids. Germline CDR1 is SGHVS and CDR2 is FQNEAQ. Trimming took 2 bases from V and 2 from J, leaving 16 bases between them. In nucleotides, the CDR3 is TGTGCCAGCAGCTTAATCTTGTCCCGGGAGCCCTACGAGCAGTACTTC. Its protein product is CASSLILSREPYEQYF.

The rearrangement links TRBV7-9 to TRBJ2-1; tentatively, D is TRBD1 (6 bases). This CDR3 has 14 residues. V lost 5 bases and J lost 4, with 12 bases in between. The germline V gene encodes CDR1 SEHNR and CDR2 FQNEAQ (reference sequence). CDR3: CASSLGHNYNEQFF. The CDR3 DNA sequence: TGTGCCAGCAGCCTGGGACATAATTACAATGAGCAGTTCTTC.

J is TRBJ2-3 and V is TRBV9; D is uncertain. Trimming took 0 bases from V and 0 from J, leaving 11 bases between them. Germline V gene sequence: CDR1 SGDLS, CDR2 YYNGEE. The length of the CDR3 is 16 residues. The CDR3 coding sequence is TGTGCCAGCAGCGTAGGAGTGTTAACTAGCACAGATACGCAGTATTTT. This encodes CASSVGVLTSTDTQYF.

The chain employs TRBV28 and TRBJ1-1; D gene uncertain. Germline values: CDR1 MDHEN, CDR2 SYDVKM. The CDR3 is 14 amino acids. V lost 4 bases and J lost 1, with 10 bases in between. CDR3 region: CASSWGTTNTEAFF. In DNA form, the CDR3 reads TGTGCCAGCAGTTGGGGAACGACGAACACTGAAGCTTTCTTT.

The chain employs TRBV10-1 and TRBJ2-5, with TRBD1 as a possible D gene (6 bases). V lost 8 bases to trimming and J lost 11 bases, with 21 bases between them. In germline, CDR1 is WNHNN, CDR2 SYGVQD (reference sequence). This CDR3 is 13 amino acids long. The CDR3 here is CASSEGTTAEQYF. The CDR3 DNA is TGCGCCAGCTCCGAGGGGACAACCGCTGAGCAGTACTTC.

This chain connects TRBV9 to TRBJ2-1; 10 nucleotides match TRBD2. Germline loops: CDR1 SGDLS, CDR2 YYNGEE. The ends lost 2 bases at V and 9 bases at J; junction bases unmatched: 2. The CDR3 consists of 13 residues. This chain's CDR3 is CASSVGLALEQFF. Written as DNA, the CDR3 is TGTGCCAGCAGCGTGGGACTAGCGCTTGAGCAGTTCTTC.

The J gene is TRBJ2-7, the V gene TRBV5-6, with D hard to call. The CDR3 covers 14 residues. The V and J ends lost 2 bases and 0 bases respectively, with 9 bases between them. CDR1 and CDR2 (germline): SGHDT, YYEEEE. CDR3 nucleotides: TGTGCCAGCAGCTTTGGCAGCACCTCCTACGAGCAGTACTTC. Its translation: CASSFGSTSYEQYF.

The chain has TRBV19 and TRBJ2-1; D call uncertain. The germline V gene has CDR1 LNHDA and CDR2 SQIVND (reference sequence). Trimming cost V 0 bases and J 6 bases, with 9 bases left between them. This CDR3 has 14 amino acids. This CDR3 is CASSIDQVSNEQFF. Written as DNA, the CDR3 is TGTGCCAGTAGTATAGATCAGGTCAGCAATGAGCAGTTCTTC.